Below, 26 T cell receptor beta chains from the same sample are listed, as sequenced in a study of response to subunit inactivated influenza vaccine. TCRdb re-called the RT-PCR reads with MiXCR, one entry per CDR3 protein. The data hold roughly 570,000 distinct CDR3 sequences, with about an eighth observed a single time. The sequencing here drew on PBMCs from blood, taken roughly 48 days after vaccination. The receptors originated from a man aged 50-59 years who received an inactivated influenza vaccine.

The chain employs TRBV6-4 and TRBJ2-1; either TRBD1 or TRBD2 may fit D (5 bases each). Germline V lookup: CDR1 MRHNA, CDR2 SNTAGT. Trimming stripped 5 bases from V and 0 bases from J, with 23 bases between. CDR3 length equals 19 residues. The CDR3 DNA sequence: TGTGCCAGCAGTAACGACGGACTTGACGGGACGAGCTCCTACAATGAGCAGTTCTTC. Its protein product is CASSNDGLDGTSSYNEQFF.

V and J are TRBV4-3 and TRBJ2-1, with TRBD2 matching 9 bases. This CDR3 has 15 residues. CDR1 is LGHNA, CDR2 YSLEER, per germline. Trimming cost V 5 bases and J 4 bases; bases outside gene matches: 6. CDR3 nucleotides: TGCGCCAGCAGCTTAGCGGGAGCAGGGTACAATGAGCAGTTCTTC. This gives the protein CASSLAGAGYNEQFF.

This clonotype came up many times. V gene TRBV3-1 combines with J gene TRBJ2-2; no clear D. This CDR3 comprises 14 residues. The germline gives CDR1 LGHDT, CDR2 YNNKEL (reference sequence). Trimming took off 3 bases at V and 5 bases at J, with 10 bases between the two ends. The CDR3 nucleotides are TGTGCCAGCAGCCAGGACGGAAGGACCGGGGAGCTGTTTTTT. This encodes CASSQDGRTGELFF.

The rearrangement links TRBV3-1 to TRBJ1-1; D call uncertain. The germline V gene has CDR1 LGHDT and CDR2 YNNKEL (reference sequence). This CDR3 is 14 amino acids long. V lost 6 bases to trimming and J lost 2 bases, with 13 bases between them. CDR3 in amino acids: CASRPGAGNTEAFF. The CDR3 DNA is TGTGCCAGCAGGCCAGGCGCGGGAAACACTGAAGCTTTCTTT.

The chain recombines TRBV6-2 or TRBV6-3 with TRBJ2-3; 7 bases align to TRBD2. J gave up 1 base and V 6 bases, and 7 bases lay outside the gene matches. Germline lookup yields CDR1 MNHEY and CDR2 SVGEGT. The CDR3 covers 15 residues. The DNA of the CDR3 is TGTGCCAGCAGGAAAGCGGGGCGGGGCACAGATACGCAGTATTTT. Encoded protein: CASRKAGRGTDTQYF.

J is TRBJ2-7 and V is TRBV7-2; TRBD2 might be the D (6 bases). Germline V gene data show CDR1 as SGHTA and CDR2 as FQGNSA. The CDR3 consists of 14 residues. The V end was cut by 5 bases, the J end by 6 bases, with 17 bases between. CDR3 DNA sequence: TGTGCCAGCAGCCCCAATCGGTCGGGAGCCGAGCAGTACTTC. It specifies CASSPNRSGAEQYF.

This clonotype was recorded a few times. The rearrangement uses TRBV5-1 and TRBJ1-2, with TRBD1 matching 10 bases. V lost 3 bases, J lost 6 bases, and 8 bases stayed unmatched. Germline assignment: CDR1 SGHRS and CDR2 YFSETQ. This CDR3 has 15 residues. The CDR3 region has the DNA TGCGCCAGCAGCTCCGGTATTGGACAGGGGGATGGCTACACCTTC. Translating it yields CASSSGIGQGDGYTF.

The chain carries TRBV4-2 and TRBJ2-3; 8 bases map to TRBD2. CDR1 is LGHNA and CDR2 is YNFKEQ in the germline V gene. CDR3 size: 16 residues. After removal of 0 bases from V and 2 bases from J, the junction contained 4 bases not matched to a gene. The CDR3 bases are TGTGCCAGCAGCCAAGAGAGCGGGGGCCACACAGATACGCAGTATTTT. Translating it yields CASSQESGGHTDTQYF.

This clonotype was seen repeatedly, ten times or more. CDR3 residues: CASSQVGGGEQFF. In DNA form, the CDR3 reads TGTGCCAGCAGCCAAGTGGGGGGTGGTGAGCAGTTCTTC. The V call is TRBV14, the J call TRBJ2-1, with D maybe TRBD2 (6 bases). Germline V gene sequence: CDR1 SGHDN, CDR2 FVKESK. Trimming removed 1 base from V and 9 bases from J, with 10 bases in between. CDR3 length: 13 residues.

This clonotype was recorded many times. In DNA, the CDR3 is TGCAGCGTTCGGGGGTTCTACAATGAGCAGTTCTTC. Amino acids: CSVRGFYNEQFF. The genes are TRBV29-1 and TRBJ2-1; the D gene is possibly TRBD2 (6 bases). CDR3 length: 12 amino acids. V shed 5 bases and J shed 3 bases, with 8 bases lying between them. Germline V gene data show CDR1 as SQVTM and CDR2 as ANQGSEA.

This clonotype was detected a few times. J is TRBJ2-7 and V is TRBV12-3 or TRBV12-4; D is ambiguous. V dropped 2 bases and J dropped 7 bases, with 12 bases sitting between them. CDR3 length: 13 residues. CDR3 sequence (DNA): TGTGCCAGCAGTTTAACTCGGTTTGGAGAGCAGTACTTC. It translates to CASSLTRFGEQYF.

V gene TRBV7-9 combines with J gene TRBJ1-1; the D is unclear. This CDR3 is built from 12 residues. Trimming shortened V by 8 bases and J by 5 bases, and 12 bases separated the two germline ends. Germline V gene lookup returns CDR1 SEHNR and CDR2 FQNEAQ (reference sequence). The CDR3 spells CASLPVGTEAFF. The CDR3, as DNA: TGTGCCAGCCTTCCGGTTGGGACTGAAGCTTTCTTT.

There are many counts of this clonotype. This CDR3 is CASSQGTAYNEQFF. The DNA for the CDR3 is TGTGCCAGCAGCCAAGGGACGGCCTACAATGAGCAGTTCTTC. The J gene is TRBJ2-1, the V gene TRBV3-1; D gene ambiguous. Trimming pared 1 base from V and 2 bases from J, leaving 6 bases between. The germline gives CDR1 LGHDT, CDR2 YNNKEL (reference sequence). The CDR3 consists of 14 residues.

J is TRBJ2-7 and V is TRBV9; TRBD2 agrees at 8 bases. Germline values: CDR1 SGDLS, CDR2 YYNGEE. The CDR3 is made up of 20 amino acids. Trimming at V came to 0 bases and at J to 2 bases, leaving 19 bases not matched to a gene. CDR3 sequence: CASSVVFGIMWRGVTYEQYF. The CDR3 nucleotides read TGTGCCAGCAGCGTAGTATTTGGAATAATGTGGCGGGGGGTCACCTACGAGCAGTACTTC.

This clonotype was found a few times. The chain recombines TRBV29-1 with TRBJ1-2; D is perhaps TRBD1 (6 bases). This CDR3 has 17 residues. V was pared by 6 bases and J by 0 bases, with 23 bases between. Germline CDR1 and CDR2: SQVTM and ANQGSEA. The CDR3 sequence: CSVYSQGTGPANYGYTF. As DNA, the CDR3 is TGCAGCGTCTACAGCCAGGGGACGGGACCAGCTAACTATGGCTACACCTTC.

In its sample, this clonotype was seen many times. The chain combines TRBV27 with TRBJ1-1; D ambiguous. Trimming took off 4 bases at V and 4 bases at J, with 7 bases between the two ends. This CDR3 comprises 12 residues. The germline gives CDR1 MNHEY, CDR2 SMNVEV (reference sequence). The CDR3 is CASSSVGTEAFF. The CDR3, as DNA: TGTGCCAGCAGTTCCGTTGGCACTGAAGCTTTCTTT.

The V gene is TRBV5-1, the J gene TRBJ1-2, with 11 bases aligning to TRBD1. Unmatched junction bases numbered 5, after V lost 4 bases and J lost 6 bases. The CDR3 has 14 residues. Looked up from germline, CDR1 is SGHRS and CDR2 is YFSETQ. DNA of the CDR3: TGCGCCAGCAGCCCGGGACAGGGGGTGGATGGCTACACCTTC. Its protein product is CASSPGQGVDGYTF.

The J gene is TRBJ2-7, the V gene TRBV28; 8 nucleotides align to TRBD1. Germline V gene data show CDR1 as MDHEN and CDR2 as SYDVKM. The CDR3 is 15 residues long. The junction had 7 bases not matched to a gene; V was cut back by 3 bases and J by 3 bases. For the CDR3, the DNA is TGTGCCAGCAGTTTTCTGACAGGGGTTAACTACGAGCAGTACTTC. This codes for CASSFLTGVNYEQYF.

This clonotype was picked up a small number of times. J is TRBJ1-5 and V is TRBV7-2; D is unresolved. V gave up 2 bases and J gave up 1 base, with 12 bases separating them. From germline, CDR1 is SGHTA and CDR2 FQGNSA. The CDR3 contains 16 residues. The CDR3: CASSLFLSTSNQPQHF. CDR3 DNA: TGTGCCAGCAGCTTATTTTTGTCGACCAGCAATCAGCCCCAGCATTTT.

The V call is TRBV24-1, the J call TRBJ2-4; D may correspond to TRBD1 or TRBD2 (7 bases each). V was pared by 4 bases and J by 6 bases, with 18 bases between. The CDR3 runs 16 residues. From germline, CDR1 is KGHDR and CDR2 SFDVKD. The CDR3 DNA follows: TGTGCCACCAGTGAACCACTCCAGGGGGGGAGAAACATTCAGTACTTC. Translation gives CATSEPLQGGRNIQYF.

V gene TRBV5-1 combines with J gene TRBJ2-7; a weak D match, TRBD2 (5 bases). The CDR3 has 13 amino acids. Germline V gene data show CDR1 as SGHRS and CDR2 as YFSETQ. The germline V and J ends were trimmed by 0 bases and 7 bases, with 11 bases remaining between them. The CDR3 spells CASSLVASREQYF. The CDR3 DNA is TGCGCCAGCAGCTTGGTGGCTAGCAGGGAGCAGTACTTC.

This clonotype has more than one count but fewer than ten. The V and J genes are TRBV7-2 and TRBJ2-2, with D perhaps assigned TRBD1 or TRBD2 (5 bases each). The germline gives CDR1 SGHTA, CDR2 FQGNSA. Deletions cut 2 bases from V and 1 base from J, with 11 bases between. The CDR3 has 16 residues. CDR3 sequence: CASSLRGQGNTGELFF. Written as DNA, the CDR3 is TGTGCCAGCAGCTTACGGGGTCAGGGGAACACCGGGGAGCTGTTTTTT.

This clonotype came up many times. The chain combines TRBV11-2 with TRBJ2-1, with 13 bases matching TRBD2. Per the germline V gene, CDR1 is SGHAT and CDR2 is FQNNGV. The CDR3 is 20 residues long. V shed 5 bases, J shed 2 bases, and the junction held 15 bases outside the gene matches. This chain's CDR3 is CASSGPHLWTSGSTYNEQFF. CDR3 nucleotides: TGTGCCAGCAGCGGACCCCACCTTTGGACTAGCGGGAGTACCTACAATGAGCAGTTCTTC.

Only a few counts were recorded for this clonotype. This rearrangement joins TRBV6-2 or TRBV6-3 to TRBJ2-7; TRBD2 agrees at 11 bases. This CDR3 is built from 16 residues. Per the germline V gene, CDR1 is MNHEY and CDR2 is SVGEGT. The J segment lost 3 bases and the V segment lost 0 bases, leaving 4 bases of the junction unmatched. The DNA of the CDR3 is TGTGCCAGCAGTTACTCGGCTAGCGGGGGGCGCTACGAGCAGTACTTC. Its protein is CASSYSASGGRYEQYF.

The V gene is TRBV5-1, the J gene TRBJ1-5; no clear D. The V gene's germline CDR1 is SGHRS and CDR2 YFSETQ. CDR3 length: 14 residues. V lost 4 bases and J lost 1, with 9 bases in between. The CDR3 bases are TGCGCCAGCAGCCCTTGGTCCAGCAATCAGCCCCAGCATTTT. This gives the protein CASSPWSSNQPQHF.

This clonotype has a count of ten or more. The chain couples TRBV9 to TRBJ2-1, with 9 bases lining up with TRBD1. The trim removed 2 bases at V and 3 bases at J, leaving 3 bases unmatched. This CDR3 is 15 amino acids long. Germline V CDR1 and CDR2: SGDLS, YYNGEE. DNA of the CDR3: TGTGCCAGCAGCGTCGGGACAGGGAGCTACAATGAGCAGTTCTTC. It encodes CASSVGTGSYNEQFF.